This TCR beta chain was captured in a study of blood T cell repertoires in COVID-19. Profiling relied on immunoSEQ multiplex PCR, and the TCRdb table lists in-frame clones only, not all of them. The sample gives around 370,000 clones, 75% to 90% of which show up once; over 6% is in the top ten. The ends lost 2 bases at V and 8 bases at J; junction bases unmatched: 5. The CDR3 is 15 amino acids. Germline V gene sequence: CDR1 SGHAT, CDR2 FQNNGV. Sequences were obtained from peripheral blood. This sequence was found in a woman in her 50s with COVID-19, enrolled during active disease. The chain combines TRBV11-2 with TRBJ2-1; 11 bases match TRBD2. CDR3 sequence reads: CASSLLAGGRDEQFF. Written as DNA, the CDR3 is TGTGCCAGCAGCTTATTAGCGGGAGGGCGGGATGAGCAGTTCTTC.